Reported below is one TCR beta chain. The sample is drawn from a study of T-cell reconstitution after alpha-beta-depleted transplantation in children. The CDR3 totals 12 residues. The germline V gene has CDR1 DFQATT and CDR2 SNEGSKA (reference sequence). Trimming removed 7 bases at V and 2 bases at J, with 10 bases between. Unique molecular identifiers were used in preparing the TCRbeta library. TCRdb used MiXCR to reprocess the PCR reads, holding one entry per CDR3 protein. The sample has 500,000 to 600,000 distinct CDR3 sequences, about 31% seen once; the top ten hold 2% to 3%. This sequence was found in a human donor who donated a stem cell graft to a child with aplastic anemia. The specimen was PBMCs from the stem cell graft donor, collected from the stem cell graft. This chain joins TRBV20-1 and TRBJ2-3; D is unresolved. This CDR3 reads CSGTLVTDTQYF. CDR3 nucleotides: TGCAGTGGCACCCTGGTCACAGATACGCAGTATTTT.